The T cell receptor beta chain under discussion was sequenced for a study of early T cells in non-severe SARS-CoV-2 infection. Germline CDR1 MNHEY, CDR2 SVGEGT. The germline V and J ends were trimmed by 7 bases and 7 bases, with 8 bases remaining between them. CDR3 length: 11 amino acids. TCRdb independently ran MiXCR on the 5' RACE reads; one entry per CDR3 protein. The sample includes roughly 70,000 distinct CDR3 sequences, roughly 13% of them seen just once. Many counts were recorded for this clonotype. Sample: whole blood. This sequence joins TRBV6-2 or TRBV6-3 and TRBJ2-1; perhaps TRBD2 as D (5 bases). This receptor was identified in an adult who was a healthcare worker with PCR-confirmed SARS-CoV-2 infection or an uninfected control (not recorded which). The CDR3 DNA is TGTGCCAGCAAACGAGGGAATGAGCAGTTCTTC. Its translation: CASKRGNEQFF.